The 3 T cell receptor beta chains presented below share a single source sample, sequenced in a study of Ad26.COV2.S vaccination and SARS-CoV-2 variants. Here immunoSEQ multiplex PCR was the method, and the copy in TCRdb shows in-frame clones only, minus some. Among about 440,000 clones listed, less than 95% were seen once. As to treatment: around 19 received Ad26.COV2.S at low or high dose, single or two shots; about 5 received placebo; per-sample allocation not given. After the first vaccine or placebo injection, samples were drawn on day 63. The sample here was peripheral blood, taken in a trial of Ad26.COV2.S vaccine versus placebo. The receptors were gathered from a person aged 18 to 65 who received the Ad26.COV2.S COVID-19 vaccine or a placebo.

The chain is built from TRBV6-1 and TRBJ1-4; D remains ambiguous. In germline, CDR1 is MNHNS, CDR2 SASEGT. The CDR3 has 14 residues. With 3 bases removed from V and 7 bases from J, the gap between germline ends came to 12 bases. This chain's CDR3 is CASSDTGRAEKLFF. The DNA for the CDR3 is TGTGCCAGCAGTGATACGGGGAGGGCTGAAAAACTGTTTTTT.

V is TRBV2 and J is TRBJ1-3, with TRBD1 matching over 7 bases. CDR1 and CDR2 (germline): SNHLY, FYNNEI. V shed 6 bases and J 6 bases; nucleotides not matched to a gene: 8. The CDR3 runs 14 residues. In DNA form, the CDR3 reads TGTGCCAGCAGCAGAATACAGGGGTTAAACACCATATATTTT. Translated: CASSRIQGLNTIYF.

J is TRBJ2-7 and V is TRBV3-1 (or the pseudogene TRBV3-2); D gene uncertain. The CDR3 consists of 12 residues. Between the trimmed V and J ends, which lost 0 bases and 6 bases, there was a span of 6 bases. Germline V CDR1 and CDR2: LGHDT, YNNKEL (reference sequence). In DNA form, the CDR3 reads TGTGCCAGCAGCCAAGAGAGGAGCGAGCAGTACTTC. Its protein product is CASSQERSEQYF.